This record covers a single TCR beta chain. Per the authors' pipeline: The assay estimated nucleated cells by amplifying reference gene primers. The method was immunoSEQ multiplex PCR; TCRdb's version includes in-frame clones alone and lacks a portion of them. The V and J calls and clone size come from that table; D and trimming were worked out from the DNA. The table includes about 73,000 clones, 90% detected once. The data originate from a study of blood T cell repertoires in COVID-19. Study in general: Sources were T cells, B-cell-depleted T cells, or PBMCs; the material itself was cDNA or gDNA.

The CDR3 spans 18 residues. The source of this sequence is a woman between 18 and 30 years old with acute or convalescent COVID-19. The chain is built from TRBV21-1 and TRBJ1-5. TRBV21-1 is designated a pseudogene. The source material was peripheral blood. CDR3 amino acids: CASSKGPSGGGSNQPQHF. The CDR3 DNA reads TGTGCCAGCAGCAAAGGCCCCTCGGGGGGAGGTAGCAATCAGCCCCAGCATTTT.